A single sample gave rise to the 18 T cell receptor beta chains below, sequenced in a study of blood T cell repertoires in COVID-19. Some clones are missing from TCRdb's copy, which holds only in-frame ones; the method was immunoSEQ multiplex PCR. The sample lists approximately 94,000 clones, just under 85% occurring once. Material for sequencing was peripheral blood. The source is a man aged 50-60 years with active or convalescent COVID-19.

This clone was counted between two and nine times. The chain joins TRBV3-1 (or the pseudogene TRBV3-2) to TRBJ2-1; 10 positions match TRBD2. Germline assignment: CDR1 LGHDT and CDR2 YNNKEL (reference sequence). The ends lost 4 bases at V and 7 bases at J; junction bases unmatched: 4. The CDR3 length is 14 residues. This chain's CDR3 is CASSRGLATNEQFF. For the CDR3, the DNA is TGTGCCAGCAGCCGGGGACTAGCGACAAATGAGCAGTTCTTC.

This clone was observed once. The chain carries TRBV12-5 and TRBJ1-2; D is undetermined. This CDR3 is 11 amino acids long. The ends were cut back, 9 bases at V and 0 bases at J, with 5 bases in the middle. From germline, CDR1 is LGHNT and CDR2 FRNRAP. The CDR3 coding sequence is TGTGCTAGCGCAGCTAACTATGGCTACACCTTC. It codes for CASAANYGYTF.

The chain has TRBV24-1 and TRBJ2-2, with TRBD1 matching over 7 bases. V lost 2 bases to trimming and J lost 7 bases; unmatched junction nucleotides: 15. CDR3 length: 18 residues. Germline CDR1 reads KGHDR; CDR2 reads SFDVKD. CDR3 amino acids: CATSDSRHLKQGDGELFF. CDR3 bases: TGTGCCACCAGTGATTCTCGACACCTCAAGCAGGGGGACGGGGAGCTGTTTTTT.

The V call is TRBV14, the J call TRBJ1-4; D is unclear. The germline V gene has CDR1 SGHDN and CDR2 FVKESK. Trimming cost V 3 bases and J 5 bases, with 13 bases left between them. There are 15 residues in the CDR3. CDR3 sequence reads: CASSQYSLPNEKLFF. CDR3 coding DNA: TGTGCCAGCAGCCAGTACAGTCTCCCCAATGAAAAACTGTTTTTT.

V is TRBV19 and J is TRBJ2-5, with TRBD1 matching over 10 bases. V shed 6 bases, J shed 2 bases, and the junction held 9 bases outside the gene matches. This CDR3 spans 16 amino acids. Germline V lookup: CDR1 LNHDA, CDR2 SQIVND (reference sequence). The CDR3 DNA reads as TGTGCCAGTAGCAGGGACAGGGGAACTCGACAAGAGACCCAGTACTTC. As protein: CASSRDRGTRQETQYF.

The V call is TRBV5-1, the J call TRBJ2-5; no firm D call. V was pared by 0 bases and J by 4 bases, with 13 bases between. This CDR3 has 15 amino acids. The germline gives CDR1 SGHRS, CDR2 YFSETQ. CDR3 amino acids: CASSLVGQVGETQYF. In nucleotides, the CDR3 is TGCGCCAGCAGCTTGGTTGGGCAGGTGGGAGAGACCCAGTACTTC.

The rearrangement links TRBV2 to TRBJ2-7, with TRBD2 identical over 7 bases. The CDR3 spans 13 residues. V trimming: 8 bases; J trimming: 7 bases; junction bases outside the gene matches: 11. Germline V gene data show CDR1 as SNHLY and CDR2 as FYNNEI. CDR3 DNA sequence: TGTGCCAGCGGGGGAGGGCCTATGGGTGAGCAGTACTTC. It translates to CASGGGPMGEQYF.

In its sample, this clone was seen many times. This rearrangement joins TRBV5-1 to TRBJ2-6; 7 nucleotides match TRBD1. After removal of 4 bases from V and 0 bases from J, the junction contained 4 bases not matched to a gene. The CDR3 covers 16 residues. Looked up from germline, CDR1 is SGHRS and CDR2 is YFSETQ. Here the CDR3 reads CASSLTGTSGANVLTF. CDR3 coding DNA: TGCGCCAGCAGCCTGACAGGGACCTCTGGGGCCAACGTCCTGACTTTC.

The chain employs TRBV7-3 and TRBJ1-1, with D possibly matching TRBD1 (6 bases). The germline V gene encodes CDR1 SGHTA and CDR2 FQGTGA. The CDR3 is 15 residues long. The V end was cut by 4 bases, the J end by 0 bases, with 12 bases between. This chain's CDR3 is CASSSQGLMNTEAFF. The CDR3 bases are TGTGCCAGCAGCTCACAGGGACTAATGAACACTGAAGCTTTCTTT.

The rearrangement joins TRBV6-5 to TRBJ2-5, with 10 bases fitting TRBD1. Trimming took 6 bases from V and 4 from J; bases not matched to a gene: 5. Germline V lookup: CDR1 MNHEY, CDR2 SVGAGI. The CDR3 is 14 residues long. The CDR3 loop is CASRGDRGRETQYF. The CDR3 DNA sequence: TGTGCCAGCAGGGGGGACAGGGGAAGAGAGACCCAGTACTTC.

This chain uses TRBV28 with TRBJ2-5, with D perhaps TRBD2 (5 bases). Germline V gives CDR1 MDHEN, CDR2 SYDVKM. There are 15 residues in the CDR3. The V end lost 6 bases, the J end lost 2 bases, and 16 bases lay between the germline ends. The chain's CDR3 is CASSESQGLQETQYF. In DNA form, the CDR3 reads TGTGCCAGCAGCGAGAGCCAAGGACTTCAAGAGACCCAGTACTTC.

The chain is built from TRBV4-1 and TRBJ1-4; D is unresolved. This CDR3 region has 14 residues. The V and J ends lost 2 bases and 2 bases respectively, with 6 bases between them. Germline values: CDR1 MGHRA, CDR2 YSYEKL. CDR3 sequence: CASSQRGTNEKLFF. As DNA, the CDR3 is TGCGCCAGCAGCCAACGGGGTACTAATGAAAAACTGTTTTTT.

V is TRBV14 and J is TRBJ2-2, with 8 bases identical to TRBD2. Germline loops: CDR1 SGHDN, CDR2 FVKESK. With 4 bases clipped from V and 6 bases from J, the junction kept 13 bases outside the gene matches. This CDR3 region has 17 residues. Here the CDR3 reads CASSRLNREGWSGELFF. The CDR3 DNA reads TGTGCCAGCAGCCGACTGAACCGGGAGGGCTGGTCCGGGGAGCTGTTTTTT.

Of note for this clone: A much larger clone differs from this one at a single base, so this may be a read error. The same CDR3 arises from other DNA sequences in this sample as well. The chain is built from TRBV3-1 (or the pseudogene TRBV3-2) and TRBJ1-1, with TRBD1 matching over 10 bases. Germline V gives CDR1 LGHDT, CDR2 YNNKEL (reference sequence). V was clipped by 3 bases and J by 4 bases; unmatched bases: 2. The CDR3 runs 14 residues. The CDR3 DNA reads TGTGCCAGCAGCCATTGGGACAGGGGCACTGAAGCTTTCTTT. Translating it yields CASSHWDRGTEAFF.

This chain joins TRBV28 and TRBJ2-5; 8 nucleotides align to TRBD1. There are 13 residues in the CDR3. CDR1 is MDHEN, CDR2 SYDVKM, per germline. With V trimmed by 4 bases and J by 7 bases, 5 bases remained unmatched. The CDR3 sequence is CASSSQGVGTQYF. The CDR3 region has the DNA TGTGCCAGCAGTTCACAGGGGGTCGGGACCCAGTACTTC.

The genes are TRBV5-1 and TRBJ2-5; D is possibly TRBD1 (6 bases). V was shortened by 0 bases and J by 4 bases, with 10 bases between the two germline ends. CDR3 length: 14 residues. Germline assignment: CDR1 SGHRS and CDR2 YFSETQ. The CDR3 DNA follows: TGCGCCAGCAGCTTGGTACAGGGACCAGAGACCCAGTACTTC. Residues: CASSLVQGPETQYF.

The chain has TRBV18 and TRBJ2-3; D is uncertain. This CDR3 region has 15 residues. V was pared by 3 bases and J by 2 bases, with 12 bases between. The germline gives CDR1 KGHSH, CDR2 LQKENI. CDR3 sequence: CASSPRKTYTDTQYF. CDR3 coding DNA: TGTGCCAGCTCACCGCGGAAAACCTACACAGATACGCAGTATTTT.

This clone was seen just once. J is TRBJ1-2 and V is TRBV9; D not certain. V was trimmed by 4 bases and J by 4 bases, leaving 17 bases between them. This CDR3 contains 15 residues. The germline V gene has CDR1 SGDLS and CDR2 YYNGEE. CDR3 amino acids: CASSPGGFRFYGYTF. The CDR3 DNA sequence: TGTGCCAGCAGCCCGGGAGGGTTCCGGTTCTATGGCTACACCTTC.